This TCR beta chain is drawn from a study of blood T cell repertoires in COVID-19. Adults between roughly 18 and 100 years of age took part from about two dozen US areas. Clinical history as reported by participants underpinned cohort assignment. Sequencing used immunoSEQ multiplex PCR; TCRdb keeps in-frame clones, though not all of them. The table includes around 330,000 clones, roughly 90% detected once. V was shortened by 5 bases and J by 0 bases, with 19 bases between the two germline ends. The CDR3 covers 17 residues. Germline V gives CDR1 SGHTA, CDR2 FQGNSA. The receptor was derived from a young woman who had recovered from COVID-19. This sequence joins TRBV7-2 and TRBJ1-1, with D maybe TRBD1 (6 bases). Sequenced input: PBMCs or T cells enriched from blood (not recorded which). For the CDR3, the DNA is TGTGCCAGCAGCCAACAGGGATCAATGATGGTGAACACTGAAGCTTTCTTT. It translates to CASSQQGSMMVNTEAFF.